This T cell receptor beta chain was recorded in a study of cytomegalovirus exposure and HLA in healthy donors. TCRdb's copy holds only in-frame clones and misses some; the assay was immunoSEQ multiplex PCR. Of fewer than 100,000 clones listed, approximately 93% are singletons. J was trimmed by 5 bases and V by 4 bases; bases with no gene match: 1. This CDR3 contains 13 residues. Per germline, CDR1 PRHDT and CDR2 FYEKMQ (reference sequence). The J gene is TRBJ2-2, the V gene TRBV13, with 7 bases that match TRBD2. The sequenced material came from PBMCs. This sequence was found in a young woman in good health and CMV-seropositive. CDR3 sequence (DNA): TGTGCCAGCAGCTGGGGGGGGACCGGGGAGCTGTTTTTT. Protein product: CASSWGGTGELFF.